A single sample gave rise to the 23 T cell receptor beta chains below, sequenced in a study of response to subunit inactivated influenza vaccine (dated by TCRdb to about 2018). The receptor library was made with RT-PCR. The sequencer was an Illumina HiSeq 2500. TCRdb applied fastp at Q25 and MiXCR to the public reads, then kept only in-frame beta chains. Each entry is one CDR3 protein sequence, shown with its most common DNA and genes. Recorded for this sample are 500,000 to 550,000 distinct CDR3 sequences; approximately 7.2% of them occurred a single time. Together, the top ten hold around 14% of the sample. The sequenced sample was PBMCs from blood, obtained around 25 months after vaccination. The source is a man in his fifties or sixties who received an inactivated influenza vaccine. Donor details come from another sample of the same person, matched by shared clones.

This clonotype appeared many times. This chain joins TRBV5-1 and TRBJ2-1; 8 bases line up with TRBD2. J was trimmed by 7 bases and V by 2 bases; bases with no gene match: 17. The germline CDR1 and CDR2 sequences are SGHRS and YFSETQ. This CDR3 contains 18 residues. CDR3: CASSFNLPGSSGRNEQFF. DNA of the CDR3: TGCGCCAGCAGCTTTAATCTACCCGGAAGCAGCGGGAGAAATGAGCAGTTCTTC.

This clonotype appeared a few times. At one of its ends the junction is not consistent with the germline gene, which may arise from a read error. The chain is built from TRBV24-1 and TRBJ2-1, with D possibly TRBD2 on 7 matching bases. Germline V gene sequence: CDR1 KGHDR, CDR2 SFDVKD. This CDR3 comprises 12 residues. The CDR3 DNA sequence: TGTGCCACCAGTGATACAGCGGGACAACTTATCTTC. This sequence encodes CATSDTAGQLIF.

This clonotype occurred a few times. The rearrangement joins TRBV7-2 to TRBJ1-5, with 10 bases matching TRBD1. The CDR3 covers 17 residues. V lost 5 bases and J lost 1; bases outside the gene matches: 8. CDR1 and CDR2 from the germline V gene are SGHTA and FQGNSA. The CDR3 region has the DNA TGTGCCAGCAGCGCGACAGGGGGCGGAGGGAGCAATCAGCCCCAGCATTTT. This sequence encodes CASSATGGGGSNQPQHF.

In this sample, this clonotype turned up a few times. CDR3 DNA sequence: TGTGCCAGCAGCAGGGTGCCGGGGAGTGGGCCCCAGCATTTT. Translation gives CASSRVPGSGPQHF. The chain links TRBV7-2 to TRBJ1-5; D is unclear. Trimming cost V 5 bases and J 9 bases, with 17 bases left between them. This CDR3 spans 14 amino acids. Germline assignment: CDR1 SGHTA and CDR2 FQGNSA. The full variable domain, its missing parts supplied by reference TRBV7-2 and TRBJ1-5, is GAGVSQSPSNKVTEKGKDVELRCDPISGHTALYWYRQSLGQGLEFLIYFQGNSAPDKSGLPSDRFSAERTGGSVSTLTIQRTQQEDSAVYLCASSRVPGSGPQHFGDGTRLSIL.

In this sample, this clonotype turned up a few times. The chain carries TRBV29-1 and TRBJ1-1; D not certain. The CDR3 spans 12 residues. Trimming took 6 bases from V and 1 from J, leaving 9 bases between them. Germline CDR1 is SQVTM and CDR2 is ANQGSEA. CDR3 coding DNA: TGCAGCGTCCGACCGTGGAACACTGAAGCTTTCTTT. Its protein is CSVRPWNTEAFF. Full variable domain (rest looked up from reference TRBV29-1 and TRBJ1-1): SAVISQKPSRDICQRGTSLTIQCQVDSQVTMMFWYRQQPGQSLTLIATANQGSEATYESGFVIDKFPISRPNLTFSTLTVSNMSPEDSSIYLCSVRPWNTEAFFGQGTRLTVV.

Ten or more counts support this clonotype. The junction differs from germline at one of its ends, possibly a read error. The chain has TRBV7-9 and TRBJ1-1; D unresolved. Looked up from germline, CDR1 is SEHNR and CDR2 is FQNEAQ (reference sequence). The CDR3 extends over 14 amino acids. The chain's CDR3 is CASSIAGSGTEAFF. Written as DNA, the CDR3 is TGTGCCAGCAGCATAGCCGGTAGTGGGACTGAAGCTTTCTTT.

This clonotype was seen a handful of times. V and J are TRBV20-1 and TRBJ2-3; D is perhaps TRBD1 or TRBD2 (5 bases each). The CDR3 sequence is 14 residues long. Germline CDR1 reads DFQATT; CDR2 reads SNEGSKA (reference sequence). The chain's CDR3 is CRPRGVGGTDTQYF. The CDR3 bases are TGCAGGCCCCGAGGGGTTGGGGGCACAGATACGCAGTATTTT.

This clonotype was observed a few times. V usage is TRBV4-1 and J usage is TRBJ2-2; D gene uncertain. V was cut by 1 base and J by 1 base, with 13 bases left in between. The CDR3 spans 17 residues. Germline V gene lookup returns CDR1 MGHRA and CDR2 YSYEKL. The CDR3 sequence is CASSQGLQNWNTGELFF. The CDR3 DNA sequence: TGCGCCAGCAGCCAAGGTCTGCAGAATTGGAACACCGGGGAGCTGTTTTTT.

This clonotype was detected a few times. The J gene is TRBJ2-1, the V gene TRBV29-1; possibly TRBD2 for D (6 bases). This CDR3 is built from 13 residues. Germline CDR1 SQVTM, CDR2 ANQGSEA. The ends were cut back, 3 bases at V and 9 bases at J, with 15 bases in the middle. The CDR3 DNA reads TGCAGCGTTGAGCGGCGGCTAGCGATTGAGCAGTTCTTC. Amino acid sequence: CSVERRLAIEQFF.

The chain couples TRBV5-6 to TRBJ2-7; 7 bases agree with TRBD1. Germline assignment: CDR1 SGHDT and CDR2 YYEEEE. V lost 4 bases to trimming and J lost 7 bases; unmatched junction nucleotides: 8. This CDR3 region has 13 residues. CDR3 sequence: CASSLPQGEEQYF. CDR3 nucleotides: TGTGCCAGCAGCCTACCGCAGGGGGAAGAGCAGTACTTC.

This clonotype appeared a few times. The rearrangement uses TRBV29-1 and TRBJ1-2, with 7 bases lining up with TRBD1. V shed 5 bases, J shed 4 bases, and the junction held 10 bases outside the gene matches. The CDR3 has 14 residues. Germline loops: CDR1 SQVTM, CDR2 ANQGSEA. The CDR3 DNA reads TGCAGCGTTCCTTTTCTACAGGGGCTCTATGGCTACACCTTC. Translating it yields CSVPFLQGLYGYTF.

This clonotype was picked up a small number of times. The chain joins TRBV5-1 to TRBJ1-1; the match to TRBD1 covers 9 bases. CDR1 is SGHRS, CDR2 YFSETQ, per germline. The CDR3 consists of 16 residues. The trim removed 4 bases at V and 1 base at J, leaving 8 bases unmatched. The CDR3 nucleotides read TGCGCCAGCAGCCCCCAACCGACAGGGGGGAACACTGAAGCTTTCTTT. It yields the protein CASSPQPTGGNTEAFF.

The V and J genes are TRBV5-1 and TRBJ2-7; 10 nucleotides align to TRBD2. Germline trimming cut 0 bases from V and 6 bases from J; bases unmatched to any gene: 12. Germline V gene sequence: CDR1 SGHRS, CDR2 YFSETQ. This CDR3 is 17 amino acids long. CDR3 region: CASSLAPSGGDASEQYF. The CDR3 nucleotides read TGCGCCAGCAGCTTGGCCCCTAGCGGGGGAGACGCATCCGAGCAGTACTTC.

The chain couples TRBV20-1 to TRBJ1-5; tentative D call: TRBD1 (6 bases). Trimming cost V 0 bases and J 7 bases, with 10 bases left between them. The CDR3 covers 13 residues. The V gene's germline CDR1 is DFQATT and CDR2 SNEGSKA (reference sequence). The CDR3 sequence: CSAREAGGQPQHF. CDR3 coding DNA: TGCAGTGCTAGAGAGGCCGGGGGCCAGCCCCAGCATTTT.

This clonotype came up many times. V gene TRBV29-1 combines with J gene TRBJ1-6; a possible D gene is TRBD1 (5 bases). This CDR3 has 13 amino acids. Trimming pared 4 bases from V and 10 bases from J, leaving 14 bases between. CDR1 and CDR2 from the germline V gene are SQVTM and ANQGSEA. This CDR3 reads CSVADGGGSPLHF. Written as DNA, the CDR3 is TGCAGCGTTGCGGATGGGGGAGGATCACCCCTCCACTTT.

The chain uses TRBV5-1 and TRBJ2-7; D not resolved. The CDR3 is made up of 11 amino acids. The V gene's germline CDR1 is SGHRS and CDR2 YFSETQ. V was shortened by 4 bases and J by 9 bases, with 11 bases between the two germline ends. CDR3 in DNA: TGCGCCAGCAGCCAGGATACGGTGCAGTACTTC. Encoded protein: CASSQDTVQYF.

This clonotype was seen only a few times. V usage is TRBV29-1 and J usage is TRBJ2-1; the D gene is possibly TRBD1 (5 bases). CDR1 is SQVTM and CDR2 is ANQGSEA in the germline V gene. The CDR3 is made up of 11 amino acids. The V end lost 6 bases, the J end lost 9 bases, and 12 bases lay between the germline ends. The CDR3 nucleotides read TGCAGCGTCGGCAGGGTGGGTGAGCAGTTCTTC. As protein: CSVGRVGEQFF.

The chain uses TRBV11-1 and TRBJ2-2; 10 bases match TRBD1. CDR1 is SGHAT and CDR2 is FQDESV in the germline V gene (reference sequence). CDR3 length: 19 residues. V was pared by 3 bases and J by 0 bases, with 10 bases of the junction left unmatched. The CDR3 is CASSFSGTGVNANTGELFF. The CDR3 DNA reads TGTGCCAGCAGCTTTTCCGGGACAGGGGTAAACGCGAACACCGGGGAGCTGTTTTTT.

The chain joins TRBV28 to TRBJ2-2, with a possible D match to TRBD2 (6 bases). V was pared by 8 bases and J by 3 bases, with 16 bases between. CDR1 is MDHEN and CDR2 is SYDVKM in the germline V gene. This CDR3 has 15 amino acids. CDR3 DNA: TGTGCCAGCGCGCGGGAAGGTCAATACACCGGGGAGCTGTTTTTT. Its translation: CASAREGQYTGELFF.

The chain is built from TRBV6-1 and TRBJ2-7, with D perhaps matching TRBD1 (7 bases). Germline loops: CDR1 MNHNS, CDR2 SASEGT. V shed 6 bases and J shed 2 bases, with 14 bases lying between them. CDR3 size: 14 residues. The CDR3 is CASRSEGATYEQYF. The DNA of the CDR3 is TGTGCCAGCAGATCGGAGGGGGCGACCTACGAGCAGTACTTC.

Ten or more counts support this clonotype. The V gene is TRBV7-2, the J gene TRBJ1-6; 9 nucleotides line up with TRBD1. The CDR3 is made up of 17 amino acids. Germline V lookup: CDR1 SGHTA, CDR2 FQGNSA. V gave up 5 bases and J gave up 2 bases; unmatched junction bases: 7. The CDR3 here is CASSEDRGHPYNSPLHF. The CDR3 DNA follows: TGTGCCAGCAGCGAGGACAGGGGCCACCCCTATAATTCACCCCTCCACTTT.

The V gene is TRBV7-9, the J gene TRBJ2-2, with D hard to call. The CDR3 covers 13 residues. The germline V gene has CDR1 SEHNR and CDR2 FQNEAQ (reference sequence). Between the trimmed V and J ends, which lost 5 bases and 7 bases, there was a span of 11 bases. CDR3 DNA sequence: TGTGCCAGCAGCCAAATGAACGGCGGGGAGCTGTTTTTT. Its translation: CASSQMNGGELFF.

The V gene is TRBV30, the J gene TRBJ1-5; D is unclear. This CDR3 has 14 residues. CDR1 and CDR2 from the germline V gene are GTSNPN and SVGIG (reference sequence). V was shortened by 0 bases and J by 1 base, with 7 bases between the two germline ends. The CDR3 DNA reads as TGTGCCTGGAGTGTACTGGACAGCAATCAGCCCCAGCATTTT. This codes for CAWSVLDSNQPQHF.